Detailed here is one T cell receptor (beta chain). Its antigen is not identified. The data originate from a study of cytomegalovirus exposure and HLA in healthy donors. Study conclusions and caveats: Per published accounts, TCR beta sequences correctly predicted the HLA-A and HLA-B alleles of most subjects.

Use of 60 Vbeta and 13 Jbeta primers characterized the PCR. Assay used: immunoSEQ multiplex PCR; TCRdb lists only in-frame clones, some missing. The sample contains about 59,000 clones, 65% to 90% of which appear only once. This TCR came from a human donor in good health. Sequencing was carried out using PBMCs.

Here the CDR3 reads CASSSTGLAGENEQFF. DNA of the CDR3: TGTGCCAGCAGCTCCACCGGACTAGCGGGAGAGAATGAGCAGTTCTTC. The chain is built from TRBV7-3 and TRBJ2-1; 13 bases line up with TRBD2. The CDR3 is made up of 16 amino acids. The germline V gene has CDR1 SGHTA and CDR2 FQGTGA. J lost 7 bases, V lost 4 bases, and 7 bases had no gene match.